Following are 2 T cell receptor beta chains from one sample sequenced in a study of T cell responses to AZD1222 COVID-19 vaccine. Some clones are missing from TCRdb's copy, which holds only in-frame ones; the method was immunoSEQ multiplex PCR. Here the sample spans tens of thousands of clones, roughly 90% being singletons. The sample consisted of peripheral blood, taken on day 0 of AZD1222 vaccination. All receptors derive from an adult in good health.

This sequence joins TRBV5-4 and TRBJ1-1, with D hard to call. The CDR3 covers 12 residues. The V gene lost 4 bases and the J gene lost 7 bases, with 11 bases spanning the gap. Germline V CDR1 and CDR2: SGHNT, YYREEE (reference sequence). The chain's CDR3 is CASSAYSLEAFF. The CDR3 nucleotides are TGTGCCAGCAGCGCATACAGTCTTGAAGCTTTCTTT. The full variable domain, with the rest looked up from reference TRBV5-4 and TRBJ1-1, is ETGVTQSPTHLIKTRGQQVTLRCSSQSGHNTVSWYQQALGQGPQFIFQYYREEENGRGNFPPRFSGLQFPNYSSELNVNALELDDSALYLCASSAYSLEAFFGQGTRLTVV.

This rearrangement joins TRBV18 to TRBJ2-6, with 8 bases lining up with TRBD1. Germline V CDR1 and CDR2: KGHSH, LQKENI. V shed 3 bases, J shed 7 bases, and the junction held 8 bases outside the gene matches. This CDR3 comprises 16 residues. The DNA of the CDR3 is TGTGCCAGCTCACCCGGGACAGGTTCGAGAGCCAACGTCCTGACTTTC. This gives the protein CASSPGTGSRANVLTF.